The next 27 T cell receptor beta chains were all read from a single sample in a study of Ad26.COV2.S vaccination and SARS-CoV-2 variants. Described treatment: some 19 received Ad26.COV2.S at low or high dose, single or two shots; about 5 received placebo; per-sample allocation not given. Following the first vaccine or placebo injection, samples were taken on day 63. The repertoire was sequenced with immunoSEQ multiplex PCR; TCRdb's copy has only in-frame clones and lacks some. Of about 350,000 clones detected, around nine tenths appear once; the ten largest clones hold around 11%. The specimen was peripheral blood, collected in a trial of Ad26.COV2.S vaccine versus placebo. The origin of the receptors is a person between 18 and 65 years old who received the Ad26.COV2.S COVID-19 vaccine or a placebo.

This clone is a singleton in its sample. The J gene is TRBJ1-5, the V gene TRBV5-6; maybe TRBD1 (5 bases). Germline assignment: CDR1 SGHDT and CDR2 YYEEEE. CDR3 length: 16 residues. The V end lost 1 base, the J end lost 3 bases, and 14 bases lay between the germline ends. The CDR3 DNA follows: TGTGCCAGCAGCTTGTATGGAGGGGAGAACAATCAGCCCCAGCATTTT. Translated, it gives CASSLYGGENNQPQHF.

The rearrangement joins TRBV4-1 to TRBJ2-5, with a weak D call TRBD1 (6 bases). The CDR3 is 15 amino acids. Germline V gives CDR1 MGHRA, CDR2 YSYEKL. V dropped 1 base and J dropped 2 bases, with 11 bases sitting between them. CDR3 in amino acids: CASSQGLQGQETQYF. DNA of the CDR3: TGCGCCAGCAGCCAAGGTTTACAGGGTCAAGAGACCCAGTACTTC.

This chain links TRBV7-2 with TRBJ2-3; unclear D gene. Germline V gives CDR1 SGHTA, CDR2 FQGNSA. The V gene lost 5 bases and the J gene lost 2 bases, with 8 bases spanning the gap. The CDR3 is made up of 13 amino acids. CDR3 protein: CASSGRNTDTQYF. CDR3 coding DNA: TGTGCCAGCAGCGGCCGAAACACAGATACGCAGTATTTT.

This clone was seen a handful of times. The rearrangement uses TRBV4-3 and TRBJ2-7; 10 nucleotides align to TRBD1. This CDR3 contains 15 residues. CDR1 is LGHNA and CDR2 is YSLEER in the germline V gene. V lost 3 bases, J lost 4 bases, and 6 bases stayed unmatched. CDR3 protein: CASSQYRDRGYEQYF. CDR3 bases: TGCGCCAGCAGCCAGTACCGGGACAGGGGTTACGAGCAGTACTTC.

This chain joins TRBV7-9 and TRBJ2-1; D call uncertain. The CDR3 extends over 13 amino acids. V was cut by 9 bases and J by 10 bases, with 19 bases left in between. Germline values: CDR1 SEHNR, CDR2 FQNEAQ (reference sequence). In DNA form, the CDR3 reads TGTGCCAGTAAAAAGACGGCGGTACAAGAGCAGTTCTTC. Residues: CASKKTAVQEQFF.

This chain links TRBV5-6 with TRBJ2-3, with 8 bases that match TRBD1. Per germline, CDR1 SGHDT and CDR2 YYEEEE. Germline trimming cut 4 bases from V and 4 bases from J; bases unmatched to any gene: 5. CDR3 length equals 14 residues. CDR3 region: CASSATGVADTQYF. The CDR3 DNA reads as TGTGCCAGCAGCGCGACAGGGGTTGCAGATACGCAGTATTTT.

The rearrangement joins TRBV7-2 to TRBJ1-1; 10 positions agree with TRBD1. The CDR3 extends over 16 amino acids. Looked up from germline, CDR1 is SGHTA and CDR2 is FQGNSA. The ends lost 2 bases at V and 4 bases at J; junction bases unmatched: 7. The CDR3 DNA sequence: TGTGCCAGCAGCTTATCTACTGGGACAGGGGTCACTGAAGCTTTCTTT. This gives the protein CASSLSTGTGVTEAFF.

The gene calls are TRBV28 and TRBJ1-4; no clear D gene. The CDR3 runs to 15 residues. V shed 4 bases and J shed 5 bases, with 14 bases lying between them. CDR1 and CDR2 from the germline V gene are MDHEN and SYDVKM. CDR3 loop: CASSSPAGQNEKLFF. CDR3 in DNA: TGTGCCAGCAGTTCCCCCGCCGGGCAGAATGAAAAACTGTTTTTT.

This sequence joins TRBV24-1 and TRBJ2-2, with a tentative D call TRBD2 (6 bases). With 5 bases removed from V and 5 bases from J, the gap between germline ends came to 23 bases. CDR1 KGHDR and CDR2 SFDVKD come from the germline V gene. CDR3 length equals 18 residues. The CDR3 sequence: CATSGPPPGVPRTGELFF. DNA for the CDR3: TGTGCCACCAGTGGCCCCCCGCCGGGGGTCCCTAGGACCGGGGAGCTGTTTTTT.

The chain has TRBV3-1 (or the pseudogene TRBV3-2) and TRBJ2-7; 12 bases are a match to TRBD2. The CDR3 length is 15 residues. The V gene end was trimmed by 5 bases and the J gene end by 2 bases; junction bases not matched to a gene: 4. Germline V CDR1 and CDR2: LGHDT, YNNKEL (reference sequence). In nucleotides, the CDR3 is TGTGCCAGCAGCTCGACTAGCGGGGGCCCCTACGAGCAGTACTTC. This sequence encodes CASSSTSGGPYEQYF.

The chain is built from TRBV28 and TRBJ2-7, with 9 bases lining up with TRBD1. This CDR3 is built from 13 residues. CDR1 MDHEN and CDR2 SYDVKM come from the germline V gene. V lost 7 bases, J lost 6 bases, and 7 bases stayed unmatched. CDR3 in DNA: TGTGCCAGCACACCGGGACAGGGTGGCGAGCAGTACTTC. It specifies CASTPGQGGEQYF.

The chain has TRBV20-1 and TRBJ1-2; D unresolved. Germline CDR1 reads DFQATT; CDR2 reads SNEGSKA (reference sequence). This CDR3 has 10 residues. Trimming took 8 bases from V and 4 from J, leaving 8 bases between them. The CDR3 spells CSTAVYGYTF. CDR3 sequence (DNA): TGCAGTACAGCGGTCTATGGCTACACCTTC.

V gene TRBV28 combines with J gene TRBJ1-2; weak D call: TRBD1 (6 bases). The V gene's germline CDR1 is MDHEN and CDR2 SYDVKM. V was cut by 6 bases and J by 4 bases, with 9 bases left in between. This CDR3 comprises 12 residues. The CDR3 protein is CASRQGTYGYTF. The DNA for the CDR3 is TGTGCCAGCAGGCAGGGGACCTATGGCTACACCTTC.

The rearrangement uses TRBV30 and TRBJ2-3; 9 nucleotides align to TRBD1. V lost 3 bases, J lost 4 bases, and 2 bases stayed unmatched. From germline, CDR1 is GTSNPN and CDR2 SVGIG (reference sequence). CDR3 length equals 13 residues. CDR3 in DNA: TGTGCCTGGAGGAACAGGGGGCCAGATACGCAGTATTTT. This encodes CAWRNRGPDTQYF.

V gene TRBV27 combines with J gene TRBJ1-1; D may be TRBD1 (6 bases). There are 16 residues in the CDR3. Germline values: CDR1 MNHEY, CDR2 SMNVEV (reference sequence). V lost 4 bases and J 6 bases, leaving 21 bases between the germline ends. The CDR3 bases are TGTGCCAGCAGTTCGGCCCGTACAGGGATATTCGCTGAAGCTTTCTTT. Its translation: CASSSARTGIFAEAFF.

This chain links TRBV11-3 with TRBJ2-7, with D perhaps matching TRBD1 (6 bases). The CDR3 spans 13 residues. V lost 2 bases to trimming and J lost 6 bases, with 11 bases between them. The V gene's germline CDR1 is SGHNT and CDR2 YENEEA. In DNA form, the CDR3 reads TGTGCCAGCAGCTTAAACAGGGATTCCGAGCAGTACTTC. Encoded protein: CASSLNRDSEQYF.

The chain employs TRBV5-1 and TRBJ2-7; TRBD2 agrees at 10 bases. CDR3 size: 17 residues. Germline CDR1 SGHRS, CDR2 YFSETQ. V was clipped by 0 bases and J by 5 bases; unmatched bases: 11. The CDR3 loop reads CASSLAVAGGTIDEQYF. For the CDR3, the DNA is TGCGCCAGCAGCTTGGCGGTAGCGGGGGGTACGATCGACGAGCAGTACTTC.

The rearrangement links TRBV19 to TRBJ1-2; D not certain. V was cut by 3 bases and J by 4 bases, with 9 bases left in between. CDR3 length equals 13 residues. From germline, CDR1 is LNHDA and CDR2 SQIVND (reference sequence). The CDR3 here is CASSMGRTYGYTF. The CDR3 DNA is TGTGCCAGTAGTATGGGCAGAACCTATGGCTACACCTTC.

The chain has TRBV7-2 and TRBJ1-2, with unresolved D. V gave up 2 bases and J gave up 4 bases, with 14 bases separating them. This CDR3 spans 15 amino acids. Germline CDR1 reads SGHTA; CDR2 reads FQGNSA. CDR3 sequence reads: CASSLFIDRFYGYTF. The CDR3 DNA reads TGTGCCAGCAGCTTATTTATCGACCGCTTCTATGGCTACACCTTC. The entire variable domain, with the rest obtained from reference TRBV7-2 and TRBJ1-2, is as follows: GAGVSQSPSNKVTEKGKDVELRCDPISGHTALYWYRQSLGQGLEFLIYFQGNSAPDKSGLPSDRFSAERTGGSVSTLTIQRTQQEDSAVYLCASSLFIDRFYGYTFGSGTRLTVV.

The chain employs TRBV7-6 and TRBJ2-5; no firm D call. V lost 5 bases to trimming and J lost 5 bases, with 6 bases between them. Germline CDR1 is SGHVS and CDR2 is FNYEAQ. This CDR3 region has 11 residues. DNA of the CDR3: TGTGCCAGCAGCATAATGGAGACCCAGTACTTC. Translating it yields CASSIMETQYF.

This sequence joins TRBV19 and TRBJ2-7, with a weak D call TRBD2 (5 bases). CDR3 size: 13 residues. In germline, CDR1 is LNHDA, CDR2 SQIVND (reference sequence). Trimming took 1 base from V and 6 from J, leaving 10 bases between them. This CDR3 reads CASSIGLTSEQYF. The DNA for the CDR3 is TGTGCCAGTAGTATAGGCCTCACTAGCGAGCAGTACTTC.

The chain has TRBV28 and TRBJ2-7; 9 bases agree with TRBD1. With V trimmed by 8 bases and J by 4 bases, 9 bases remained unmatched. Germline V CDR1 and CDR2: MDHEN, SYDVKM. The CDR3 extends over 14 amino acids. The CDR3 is CASGGTGSPYEQYF. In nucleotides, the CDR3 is TGTGCCAGCGGGGGGACAGGGTCCCCTTACGAGCAGTACTTC.

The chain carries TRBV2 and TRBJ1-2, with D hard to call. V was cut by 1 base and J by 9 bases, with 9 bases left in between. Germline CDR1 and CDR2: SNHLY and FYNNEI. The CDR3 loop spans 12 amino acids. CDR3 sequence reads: CASSEGQWSYTF. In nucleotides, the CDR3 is TGTGCCAGCAGTGAAGGGCAGTGGAGCTACACCTTC.

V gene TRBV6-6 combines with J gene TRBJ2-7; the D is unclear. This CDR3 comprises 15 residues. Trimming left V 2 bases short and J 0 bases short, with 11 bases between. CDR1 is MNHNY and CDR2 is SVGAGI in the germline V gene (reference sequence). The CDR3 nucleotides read TGTGCCAGCAGTTACGGCGCTCCGAGCTCCTACGAGCAGTACTTC. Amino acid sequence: CASSYGAPSSYEQYF.

CDR3 loop: CASSQDTGTRVWQYF. The CDR3 DNA reads as TGCGCCAGCAGCCAAGATACTGGCACCCGAGTGTGGCAGTACTTC. The chain carries TRBV4-3 and TRBJ2-7; D not certain. The germline CDR1 and CDR2 sequences are LGHNA and YSLEER. The CDR3 is made up of 15 amino acids. Trimming stripped 0 bases from V and 9 bases from J, with 18 bases between.

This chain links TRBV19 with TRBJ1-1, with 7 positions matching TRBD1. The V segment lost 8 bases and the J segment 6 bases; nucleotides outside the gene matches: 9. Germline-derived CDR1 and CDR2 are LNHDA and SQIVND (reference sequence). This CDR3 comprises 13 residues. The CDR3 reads CASRRQGGPEAFF. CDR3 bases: TGTGCCAGTCGCCGACAGGGCGGCCCTGAAGCTTTCTTT.

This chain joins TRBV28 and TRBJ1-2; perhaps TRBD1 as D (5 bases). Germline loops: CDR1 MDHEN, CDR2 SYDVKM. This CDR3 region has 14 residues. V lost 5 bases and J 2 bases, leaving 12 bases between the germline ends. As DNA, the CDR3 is TGTGCCAGCAGTCTCCCGACAGAGAACTATGGCTACACCTTC. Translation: CASSLPTENYGYTF.